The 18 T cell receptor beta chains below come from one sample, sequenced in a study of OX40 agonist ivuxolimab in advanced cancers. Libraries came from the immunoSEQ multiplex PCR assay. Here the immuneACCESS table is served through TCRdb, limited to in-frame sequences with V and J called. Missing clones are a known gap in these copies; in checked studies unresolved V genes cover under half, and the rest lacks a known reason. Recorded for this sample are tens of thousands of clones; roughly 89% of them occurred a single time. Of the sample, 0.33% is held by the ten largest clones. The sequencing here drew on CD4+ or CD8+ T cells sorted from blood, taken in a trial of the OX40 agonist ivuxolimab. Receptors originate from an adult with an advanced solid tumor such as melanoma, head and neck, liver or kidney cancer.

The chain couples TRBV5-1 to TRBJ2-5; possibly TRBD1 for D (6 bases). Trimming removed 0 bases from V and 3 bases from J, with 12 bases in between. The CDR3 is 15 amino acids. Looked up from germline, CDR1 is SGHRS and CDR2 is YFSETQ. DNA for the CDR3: TGCGCCAGCAGCTTGGAATATGGGGGCGAAGAGACCCAGTACTTC. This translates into CASSLEYGGEETQYF.

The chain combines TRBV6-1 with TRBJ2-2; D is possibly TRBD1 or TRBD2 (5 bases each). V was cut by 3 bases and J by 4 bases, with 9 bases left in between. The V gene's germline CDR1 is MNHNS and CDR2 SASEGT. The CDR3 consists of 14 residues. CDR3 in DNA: TGTGCCAGCAGTGACAGGGCGGGCACCGGGGAGCTGTTTTTT. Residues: CASSDRAGTGELFF.

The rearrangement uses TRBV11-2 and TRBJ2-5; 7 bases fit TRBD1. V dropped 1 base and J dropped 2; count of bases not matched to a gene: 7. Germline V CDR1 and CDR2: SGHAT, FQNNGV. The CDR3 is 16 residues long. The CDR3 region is CASSLGGAGGQETQYF. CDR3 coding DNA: TGTGCCAGCAGCTTAGGAGGGGCAGGGGGACAAGAGACCCAGTACTTC. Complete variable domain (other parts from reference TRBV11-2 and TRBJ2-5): EAGVAQSPRYKIIEKRQSVAFWCNPISGHATLYWYQQILGQGPKLLIQFQNNGVVDDSQLPKDRFSAERLKGVDSTLKIQPAKLEDSAVYLCASSLGGAGGQETQYFGPGTRLLVL.

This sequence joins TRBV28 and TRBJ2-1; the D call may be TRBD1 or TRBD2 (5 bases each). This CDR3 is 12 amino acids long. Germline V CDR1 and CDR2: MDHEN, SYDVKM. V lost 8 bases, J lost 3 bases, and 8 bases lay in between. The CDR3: CASFGGYNEQFF. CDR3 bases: TGTGCCAGCTTTGGGGGCTACAATGAGCAGTTCTTC.

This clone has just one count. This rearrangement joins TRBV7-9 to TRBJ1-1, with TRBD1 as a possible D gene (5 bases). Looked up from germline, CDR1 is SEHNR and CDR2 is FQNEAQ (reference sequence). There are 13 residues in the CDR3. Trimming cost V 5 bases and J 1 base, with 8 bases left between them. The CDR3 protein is CASSPDTNTEAFF. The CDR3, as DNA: TGTGCCAGCAGCCCGGACACGAACACTGAAGCTTTCTTT.

The CDR3 DNA follows: TGTGCCAGCAGCTTAATTCCAGGGGATCAGCCCCAGCATTTT. Translated: CASSLIPGDQPQHF. The chain employs TRBV7-2 and TRBJ1-5, with D perhaps TRBD1 (6 bases). Germline-derived CDR1 and CDR2 are SGHTA and FQGNSA. The CDR3 length is 14 residues. Trimming stripped 2 bases from V and 5 bases from J, with 10 bases between.

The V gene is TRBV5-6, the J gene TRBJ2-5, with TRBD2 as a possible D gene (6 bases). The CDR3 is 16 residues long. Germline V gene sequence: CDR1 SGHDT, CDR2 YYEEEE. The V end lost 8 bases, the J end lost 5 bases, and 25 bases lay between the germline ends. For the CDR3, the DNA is TGTGCCAGTTCGGGGACTGTAAGTGGGGTCGGGGAGACCCAGTACTTC. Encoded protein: CASSGTVSGVGETQYF.

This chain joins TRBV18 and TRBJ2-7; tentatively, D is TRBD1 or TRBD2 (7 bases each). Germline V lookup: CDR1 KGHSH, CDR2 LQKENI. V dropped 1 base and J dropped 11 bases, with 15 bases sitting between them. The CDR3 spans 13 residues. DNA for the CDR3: TGTGCCAGCTCACCACAAAGGGGAGGGGGCAAGTACTTC. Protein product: CASSPQRGGGKYF.

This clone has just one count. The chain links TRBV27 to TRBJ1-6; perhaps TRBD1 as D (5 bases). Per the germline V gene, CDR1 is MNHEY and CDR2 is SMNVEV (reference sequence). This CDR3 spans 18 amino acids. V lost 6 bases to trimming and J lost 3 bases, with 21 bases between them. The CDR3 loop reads CASRGRQTRALYNSPLHF. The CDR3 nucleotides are TGTGCCAGCAGGGGCAGACAGACTCGGGCCCTCTATAATTCACCCCTCCACTTT.

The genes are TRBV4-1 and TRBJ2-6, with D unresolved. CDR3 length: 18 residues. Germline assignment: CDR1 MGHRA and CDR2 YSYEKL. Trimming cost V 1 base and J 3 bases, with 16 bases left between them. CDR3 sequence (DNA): TGCGCCAGCAGCCAAGCCGTGAGTTTGGAAAGTGGGGCCAACGTCCTGACTTTC. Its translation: CASSQAVSLESGANVLTF.

The CDR3 sequence is CATAPGGQDQPQHF. The CDR3 bases are TGTGCCACGGCCCCGGGAGGGCAAGATCAGCCCCAGCATTTT. This rearrangement joins TRBV18 to TRBJ1-5; D remains ambiguous. The CDR3 is 14 residues long. The germline V gene has CDR1 KGHSH and CDR2 LQKENI. The ends were cut back, 10 bases at V and 5 bases at J, with 18 bases in the middle.

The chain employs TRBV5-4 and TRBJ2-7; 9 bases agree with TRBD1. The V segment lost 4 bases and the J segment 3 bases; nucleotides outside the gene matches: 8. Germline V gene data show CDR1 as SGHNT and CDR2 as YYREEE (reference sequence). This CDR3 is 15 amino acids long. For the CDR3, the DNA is TGTGCCAGCAGCCCGGGACAGGGAGACTTCTACGAGCAGTACTTC. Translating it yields CASSPGQGDFYEQYF.

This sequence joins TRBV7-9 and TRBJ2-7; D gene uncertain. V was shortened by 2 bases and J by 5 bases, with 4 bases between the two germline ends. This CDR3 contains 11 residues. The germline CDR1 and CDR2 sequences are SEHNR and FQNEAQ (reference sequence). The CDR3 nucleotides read TGTGCCAGCAGCTTACAGGACGAGCAGTACTTC. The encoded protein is CASSLQDEQYF.

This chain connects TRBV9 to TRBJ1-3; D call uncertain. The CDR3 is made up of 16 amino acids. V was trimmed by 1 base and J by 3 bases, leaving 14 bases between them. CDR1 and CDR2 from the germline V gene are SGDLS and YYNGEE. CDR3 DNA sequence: TGTGCCAGCAGCGTACAGCTCGGGGTGTATGGAAACACCATATATTTT. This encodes CASSVQLGVYGNTIYF. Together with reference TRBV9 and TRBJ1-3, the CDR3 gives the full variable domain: DSGVTQTPKHLITATGQRVTLRCSPRSGDLSVYWYQQSLDQGLQFLIQYYNGEERAKGNILERFSAQQFPDLHSELNLSSLELGDSALYFCASSVQLGVYGNTIYFGEGSWLTVV.

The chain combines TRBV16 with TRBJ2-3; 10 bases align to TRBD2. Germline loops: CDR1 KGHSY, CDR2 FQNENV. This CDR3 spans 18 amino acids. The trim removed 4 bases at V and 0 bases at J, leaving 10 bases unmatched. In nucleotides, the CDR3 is TGTGCCAGCAGCCCCTTCGGGACTAGCGTAGTAAGCACAGATACGCAGTATTTT. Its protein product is CASSPFGTSVVSTDTQYF.

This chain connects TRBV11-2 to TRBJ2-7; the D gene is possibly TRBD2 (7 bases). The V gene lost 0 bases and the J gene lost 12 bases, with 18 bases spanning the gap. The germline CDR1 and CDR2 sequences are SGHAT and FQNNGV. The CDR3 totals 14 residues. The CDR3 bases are TGTGCCAGCAGCTTAGAAGTTAGGGGGACTATGGGGTACTTC. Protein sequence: CASSLEVRGTMGYF.

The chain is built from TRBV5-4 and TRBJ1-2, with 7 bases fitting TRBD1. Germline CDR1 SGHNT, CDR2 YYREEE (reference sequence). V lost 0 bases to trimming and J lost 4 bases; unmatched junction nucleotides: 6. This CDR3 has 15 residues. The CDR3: CASSLGPGGGYGYTF. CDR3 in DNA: TGTGCCAGCAGCTTGGGTCCAGGGGGGGGCTATGGCTACACCTTC.

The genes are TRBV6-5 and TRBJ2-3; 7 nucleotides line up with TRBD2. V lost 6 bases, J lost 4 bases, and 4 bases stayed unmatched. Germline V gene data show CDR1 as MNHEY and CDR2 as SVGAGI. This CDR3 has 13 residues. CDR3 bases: TGTGCCAGCAGCCGTACTAGCGCAGATACGCAGTATTTT. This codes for CASSRTSADTQYF.